The 17 T cell receptor beta chains in this list originate from one sample, sequenced in a study of blood T cell repertoires in COVID-19. TCRdb's copy holds only in-frame clones and misses some; the assay was immunoSEQ multiplex PCR. The repertoire includes tens of thousands of clones, around 82% of them detected once, and around 8.2% sits in the top ten. The sequenced sample was peripheral blood. The receptors shown here come from a woman aged 80 or over with acute or convalescent COVID-19.

J is TRBJ2-2 and V is TRBV6-6; tentatively, D is TRBD2 (7 bases). The CDR3 sequence is 16 residues long. Germline values: CDR1 MNHNY, CDR2 SVGAGI (reference sequence). Trimming shortened V by 5 bases and J by 4 bases, and 17 bases separated the two germline ends. CDR3 loop: CASSREGGRGTGELFF. The DNA of the CDR3 is TGTGCCAGCAGTCGAGAGGGGGGGAGGGGCACCGGGGAGCTGTTTTTT.

The chain joins TRBV5-6 to TRBJ1-2; 8 positions match TRBD1. Germline V CDR1 and CDR2: SGHDT, YYEEEE. The CDR3 totals 13 residues. V shed 0 bases, J shed 8 bases, and the junction held 3 bases outside the gene matches. The chain's CDR3 is CASSLAGTGGYTF. CDR3 coding DNA: TGTGCCAGCAGCTTGGCTGGGACAGGCGGCTACACCTTC.

This clone was observed many times. The chain employs TRBV28 and TRBJ1-4; D perhaps matches TRBD1 (5 bases). The CDR3 is made up of 15 amino acids. V was pared by 5 bases and J by 8 bases, with 18 bases between. Germline CDR1 is MDHEN and CDR2 is SYDVKM. The CDR3 spells CASSPLDSQSEKLFF. Here the CDR3 DNA reads TGTGCCAGCAGTCCCCTCGACAGCCAATCCGAAAAACTGTTTTTT.

This sequence joins TRBV28 and TRBJ1-5; perhaps TRBD1 as D (5 bases). CDR1 MDHEN and CDR2 SYDVKM come from the germline V gene. The CDR3 sequence is 12 residues long. With 5 bases removed from V and 7 bases from J, the gap between germline ends came to 9 bases. This chain's CDR3 is CASSADMQPQHF. For the CDR3, the DNA is TGTGCCAGCAGTGCGGACATGCAGCCCCAGCATTTT.

The chain uses TRBV19 and TRBJ1-6; no definite D call. The V and J ends lost 7 bases and 3 bases respectively, with 16 bases between them. CDR3 size: 16 residues. Per the germline V gene, CDR1 is LNHDA and CDR2 is SQIVND (reference sequence). This CDR3 reads CASNAMKQIYNSPLHF. CDR3 sequence (DNA): TGTGCCAGTAACGCTATGAAGCAAATCTATAATTCACCCCTCCACTTT.

The chain couples TRBV2 to TRBJ2-2, with D maybe TRBD2 (6 bases). Germline V gives CDR1 SNHLY, CDR2 FYNNEI. With 7 bases removed from V and 2 bases from J, the gap between germline ends came to 11 bases. This CDR3 is built from 14 residues. The CDR3 region is CASTRDSNTGELFF. CDR3 DNA sequence: TGTGCCAGCACCCGGGACTCTAACACCGGGGAGCTGTTTTTT.

The genes are TRBV5-1 and TRBJ2-1; 11 positions agree with TRBD2. J was trimmed by 5 bases and V by 1 base; bases with no gene match: 8. Germline CDR1 is SGHRS and CDR2 is YFSETQ. This CDR3 has 17 residues. This CDR3 is CASSLKGLAGGDNEQFF. The CDR3 DNA reads TGCGCCAGCAGCTTGAAGGGGCTAGCGGGGGGCGACAATGAGCAGTTCTTC.

The chain is built from TRBV11-2 and TRBJ2-1; TRBD1 matches 9 bases. Germline V gene data show CDR1 as SGHAT and CDR2 as FQNNGV. The CDR3 covers 14 residues. The trim removed 4 bases at V and 10 bases at J, leaving 8 bases unmatched. Here the CDR3 reads CASSSRQGVWEQFF. CDR3 DNA: TGTGCCAGCAGCTCAAGACAGGGGGTGTGGGAGCAGTTCTTC.

This chain joins TRBV3-1 (or the pseudogene TRBV3-2) and TRBJ2-1, with TRBD1 as a possible D gene (5 bases). This CDR3 has 14 residues. The ends were cut back, 6 bases at V and 9 bases at J, with 18 bases in the middle. Germline assignment: CDR1 LGHDT and CDR2 YNNKEL (reference sequence). CDR3 protein: CASRSAPRDREQFF. CDR3 nucleotide sequence: TGTGCCAGCAGGTCAGCTCCCAGGGATCGTGAGCAGTTCTTC.

The gene calls are TRBV6-5 and TRBJ2-5; 8 bases fit TRBD1. The CDR3 has 15 residues. After removal of 5 bases from V and 5 bases from J, the junction contained 10 bases not matched to a gene. The germline gives CDR1 MNHEY, CDR2 SVGAGI. The CDR3 nucleotides are TGTGCCAGCAGTAGACGGACAGGGTCGGAGGAGACCCAGTACTTC. Translated, it gives CASSRRTGSEETQYF.

The rearrangement joins TRBV25-1 to TRBJ2-5, with 8 bases that match TRBD1. Germline CDR1 MGHDK, CDR2 SYGVNS. With V trimmed by 7 bases and J by 4 bases, 5 bases remained unmatched. The CDR3 spans 13 residues. The CDR3, as DNA: TGTGCCAGCAACGACAGGGGCGGAGAGACCCAGTACTTC. Translation gives CASNDRGGETQYF.

The chain recombines TRBV19 with TRBJ2-2; 7 positions match TRBD2. Germline V gene data show CDR1 as LNHDA and CDR2 as SQIVND (reference sequence). This CDR3 is 13 amino acids long. The V gene end was trimmed by 9 bases and the J gene end by 3 bases; junction bases not matched to a gene: 4. CDR3 coding DNA: TGTGCCAGCGTTCGGGGGGACACCGGGGAGCTGTTTTTT. Encoded protein: CASVRGDTGELFF.

This clone appeared a few times. The chain recombines TRBV2 with TRBJ1-2; D remains unclear. CDR3 size: 13 residues. CDR1 and CDR2 from the germline V gene are SNHLY and FYNNEI. Trimming pared 6 bases from V and 0 bases from J, leaving 8 bases between. The CDR3 nucleotides are TGTGCCAGCAGCCCGGTTCCTAACTATGGCTACACCTTC. Its protein is CASSPVPNYGYTF.

The chain couples TRBV28 to TRBJ2-1; D perhaps matches TRBD2 (7 bases). V lost 5 bases to trimming and J lost 0 bases, with 26 bases between them. In germline, CDR1 is MDHEN, CDR2 SYDVKM. The CDR3 has 20 residues. CDR3 amino acids: CASSPLRGAGATSSYNEQFF. CDR3 in DNA: TGTGCCAGCAGTCCTCTCCGGGGGGCGGGGGCAACGAGCTCCTACAATGAGCAGTTCTTC.

The chain has TRBV14 and TRBJ2-2; 8 bases are shared with TRBD2. Looked up from germline, CDR1 is SGHDN and CDR2 is FVKESK. Germline trimming cut 1 base from V and 2 bases from J; bases unmatched to any gene: 6. The CDR3 runs to 17 residues. The DNA of the CDR3 is TGTGCCAGCAGCCAAGGTGTTAGCGGGGTAAACACCGGGGAGCTGTTTTTT. It translates to CASSQGVSGVNTGELFF. The entire variable domain, with the rest obtained from reference TRBV14 and TRBJ2-2, is as follows: EAGVTQFPSHSVIEKGQTVTLRCDPISGHDNLYWYRRVMGKEIKFLLHFVKESKQDESGMPNNRFLAERTGGTYSTLKVQPAELEDSGVYFCASSQGVSGVNTGELFFGEGSRLTVL.

V gene TRBV19 combines with J gene TRBJ2-7; 8 bases map to TRBD1. V dropped 7 bases and J dropped 3; count of bases not matched to a gene: 5. CDR1 and CDR2 (germline): LNHDA, SQIVND (reference sequence). CDR3 length: 13 residues. CDR3 DNA sequence: TGTGCCAGTAAGGGGACAGGCCACTACGAGCAGTACTTC. Protein sequence: CASKGTGHYEQYF.

This clone showed up just once. The rearrangement links TRBV3-1 (or the pseudogene TRBV3-2) to TRBJ2-2; perhaps TRBD2 as D (6 bases). Trimming stripped 1 base from V and 7 bases from J, with 10 bases between. The CDR3 spans 14 residues. Germline V gene sequence: CDR1 LGHDT, CDR2 YNNKEL (reference sequence). CDR3 amino acids: CASSQGRLVGELFF. Written as DNA, the CDR3 is TGTGCCAGCAGCCAAGGTAGACTAGTCGGGGAGCTGTTTTTT.